This T cell receptor (beta chain) was found in a study of blood T cell repertoires in COVID-19. Across the study: The United States, Italy and Spain supplied acute and convalescent COVID-19 samples. The analysed material was cDNA or gDNA that came from T cells, B-cell-depleted T cells, or PBMCs.

From germline, CDR1 is SGHNT and CDR2 YYREEE (reference sequence). Trimming left V 1 base short and J 5 bases short, with 12 bases between. The CDR3 is 14 residues long. Clones were read by immunoSEQ multiplex PCR, and TCRdb kept only the in-frame ones, dropping some. The sample has over 200,000 clones, 81% seen once. This TCR was recovered from a woman between 50 and 59 years old with acute COVID-19. The sequenced sample was PBMCs or T cells enriched from blood (not recorded which). This chain connects TRBV5-4 to TRBJ2-5; no reliable D call. The CDR3 sequence: CASSLRSPEETQYF. CDR3 nucleotides: TGTGCCAGCAGCTTGAGAAGCCCCGAGGAGACCCAGTACTTC.